The clone carrying this TCR beta chain was observed at least ten times. No antigen is known for it. CD8+CD57+ cell expansion had been shown by flow cytometry in patients chosen for sequencing. The template for TCR beta VDJ and CDR3 sequence profiling was genomic DNA. TCRdb fed the reads into MiXCR, producing one record per CDR3 protein. In the table there are 450,000 to 550,000 distinct CDR3 sequences, about a third of which are singletons. This CDR3 is 16 amino acids long. V lost 4 bases to trimming and J lost 4 bases; unmatched junction nucleotides: 10. Germline V lookup: CDR1 SNHLY, CDR2 FYNNEI. This record belongs to a study of CD8+CD57+ T cells in acquired aplastic anemia. The study's findings and limits: Both patients and controls carried the same twenty-nine CD8+ CDR3 sequences. Simpson's diversity of CD8+ cells was not significantly different in patients compared with controls.

The receptor was derived from a human donor with aplastic anemia. The J gene is TRBJ1-3, the V gene TRBV2; 7 bases fit TRBD1. Sequenced: sorted CD4+, CD8+, or CD8+CD57+ T cells (not recorded which) from PBMCs. The CDR3: CASSVGLTGVGNTIYF. The CDR3 region has the DNA TGTGCCAGCAGTGTTGGTCTAACAGGGGTCGGAAACACCATATATTTT.